This T cell receptor beta chain was captured in a study of cytomegalovirus exposure and HLA in healthy donors. Overall study results and limits: TCR beta chain V- and J-gene trimming was linked, in a later analysis, to a missense variant in DCLRE1C. A later analysis reported that several of the most significant clusters appeared to be linked to common viral pathogens, among them Epstein-Barr virus. According to a later analysis, donors in an Asian-associated ancestry cluster reportedly had fewer N-insertions than the roughly 640-donor mean.

As regards this clone: Its cognate antigen is unknown.

The PCR used 60 Vbeta and 13 Jbeta primers. Profiling relied on immunoSEQ multiplex PCR, and the TCRdb table lists in-frame clones only, not all of them. The table records 65,000 to 80,000 clones, around 73% of them present only once. The source material was PBMCs. The source is a woman in her forties in good health and CMV-seropositive.

The CDR3 DNA sequence: TGTGCCAGCAGCTTGGTTGCAGGATCCTACGAGCAGTACTTC. Translated: CASSLVAGSYEQYF. The J gene is TRBJ2-7, the V gene TRBV5-5; D is unclear. V dropped 0 bases and J dropped 1 base, with 8 bases sitting between them. CDR1 and CDR2 (germline): SGHKS, YYEKEE (reference sequence). The CDR3 consists of 14 residues.